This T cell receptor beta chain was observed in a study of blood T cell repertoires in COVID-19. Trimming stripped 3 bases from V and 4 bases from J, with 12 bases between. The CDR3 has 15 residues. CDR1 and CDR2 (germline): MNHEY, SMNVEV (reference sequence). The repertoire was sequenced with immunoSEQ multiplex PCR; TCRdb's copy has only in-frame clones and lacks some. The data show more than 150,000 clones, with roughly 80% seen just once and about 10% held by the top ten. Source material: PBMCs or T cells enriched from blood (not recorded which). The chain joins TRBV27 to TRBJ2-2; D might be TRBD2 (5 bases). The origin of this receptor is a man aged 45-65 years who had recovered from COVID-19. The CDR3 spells CASSLRIRGTGELFF. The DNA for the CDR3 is TGTGCCAGCAGTTTGAGGATCCGGGGCACCGGGGAGCTGTTTTTT.